This TCR beta chain was profiled in a study of blood T cells in healthy people across ages. This clonotype was counted only a few times. Its antigen is unknown. The donors, aged about 6 to 100, were healthy Caucasians from Russia. Study observations and caveats: Comparison with aged donors showed that long-lived donors had more naive CD4+ cells and higher diversity.

The CDR3 length is 17 residues. The V end lost 6 bases, the J end lost 4 bases, and 24 bases lay between the germline ends. From germline, CDR1 is SGHTA and CDR2 FQGNSA. The use of a sample-barcoded 5' primer and a J-beta primer mix characterized a second PCR of roughly 6 to 11 cycles. MiXCR, run by TCRdb on the 5' RACE reads, gives a single entry per CDR3 protein. Seen here are around 700,000 distinct CDR3 sequences, roughly 25% observed once, and the top ten hold under 10%. These sequences were also reported in another study, on T cells of mothers and their children. That work contributes: A few healthy Caucasian mothers, along with their six children, served as the donors. When mothers and children were related, their normalized repertoire overlap, which was always slightly higher, did not differ significantly from that of unrelated pairs.

Sequences were obtained from blood. The source of this sequence is a boy under 18 in good health. The V call is TRBV7-2, the J call TRBJ1-1, with TRBD1 as a possible D gene (6 bases). The CDR3 here is CASRLHTLRGGGTEAFF. The CDR3 DNA is TGTGCCAGCAGGTTACATACTCTCAGGGGAGGCGGCACTGAAGCTTTCTTT. The full variable domain, rest sourced from reference TRBV7-2 and TRBJ1-1, is GAGVSQSPSNKVTEKGKDVELRCDPISGHTALYWYRQSLGQGLEFLIYFQGNSAPDKSGLPSDRFSAERTGGSVSTLTIQRTQQEDSAVYLCASRLHTLRGGGTEAFFGQGTRLTVV.